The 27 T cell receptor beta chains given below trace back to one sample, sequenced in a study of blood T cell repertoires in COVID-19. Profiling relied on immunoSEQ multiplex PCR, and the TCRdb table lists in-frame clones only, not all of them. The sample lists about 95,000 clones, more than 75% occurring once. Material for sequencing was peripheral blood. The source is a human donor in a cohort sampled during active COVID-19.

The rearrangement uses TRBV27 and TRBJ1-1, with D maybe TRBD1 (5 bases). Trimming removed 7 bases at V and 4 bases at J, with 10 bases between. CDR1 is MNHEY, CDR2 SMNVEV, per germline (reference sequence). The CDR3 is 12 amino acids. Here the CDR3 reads CASKWGSTEAFF. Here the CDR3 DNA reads TGTGCCAGCAAGTGGGGCTCCACTGAAGCTTTCTTT.

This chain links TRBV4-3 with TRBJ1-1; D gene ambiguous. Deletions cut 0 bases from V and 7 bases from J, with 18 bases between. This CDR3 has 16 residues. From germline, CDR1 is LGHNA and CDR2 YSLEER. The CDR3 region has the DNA TGCGCCAGCAGCCAAGATTCCGAATTTCTAGAGGGTGAAGCTTTCTTT. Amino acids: CASSQDSEFLEGEAFF.

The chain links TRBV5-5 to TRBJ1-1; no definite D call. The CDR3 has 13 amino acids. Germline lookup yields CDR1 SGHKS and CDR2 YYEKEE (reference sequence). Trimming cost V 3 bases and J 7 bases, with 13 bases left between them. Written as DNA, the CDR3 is TGTGCCAGCAGCTACCCAGGCGGGTTTGAAGCTTTCTTT. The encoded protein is CASSYPGGFEAFF.

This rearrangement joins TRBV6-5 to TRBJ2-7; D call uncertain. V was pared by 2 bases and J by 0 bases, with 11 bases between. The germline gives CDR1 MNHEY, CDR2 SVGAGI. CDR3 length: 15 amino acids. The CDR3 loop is CASSYGGQSSYEQYF. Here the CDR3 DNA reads TGTGCCAGCAGTTACGGCGGTCAAAGCTCCTACGAGCAGTACTTC.

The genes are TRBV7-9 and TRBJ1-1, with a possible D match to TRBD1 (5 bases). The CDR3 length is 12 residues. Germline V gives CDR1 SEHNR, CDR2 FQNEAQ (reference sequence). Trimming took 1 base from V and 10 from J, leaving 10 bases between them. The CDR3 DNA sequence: TGTGCCAGCAGCTTAGAAAGGGGAGGAGCTTTCTTT. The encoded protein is CASSLERGGAFF. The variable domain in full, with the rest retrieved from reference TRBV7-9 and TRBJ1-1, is DTGVSQNPRHKITKRGQNVTFRCDPISEHNRLYWYRQTLGQGPEFLTYFQNEAQLEKSRLLSDRFSAERPKGSFSTLEIQRTEQGDSAMYLCASSLERGGAFFGQGTRLTVV.

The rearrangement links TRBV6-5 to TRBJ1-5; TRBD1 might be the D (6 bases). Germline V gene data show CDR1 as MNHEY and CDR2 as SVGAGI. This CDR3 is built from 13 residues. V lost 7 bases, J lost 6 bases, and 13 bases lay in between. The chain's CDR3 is CASKTGSAQPQHF. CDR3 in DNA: TGTGCCAGCAAAACAGGGTCCGCTCAGCCCCAGCATTTT.

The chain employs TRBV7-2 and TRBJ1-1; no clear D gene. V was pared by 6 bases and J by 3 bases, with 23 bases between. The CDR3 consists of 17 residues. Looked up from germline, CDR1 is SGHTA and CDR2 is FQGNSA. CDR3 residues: CASRRSSGIEVDTEAFF. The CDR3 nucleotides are TGTGCCAGCAGACGGAGTTCGGGAATTGAAGTAGACACTGAAGCTTTCTTT.

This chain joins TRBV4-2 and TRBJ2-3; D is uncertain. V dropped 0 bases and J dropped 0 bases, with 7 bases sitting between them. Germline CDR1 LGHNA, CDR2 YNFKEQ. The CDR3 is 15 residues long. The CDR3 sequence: CASSQEDMSTDTQYF. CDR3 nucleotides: TGTGCCAGCAGCCAAGAAGACATGAGCACAGATACGCAGTATTTT.

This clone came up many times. CDR3: CASSQTRLAGGLYEQYF. The CDR3 DNA reads as TGTGCCAGCAGCCAAACTAGACTAGCGGGGGGGCTTTACGAGCAGTACTTC. The rearrangement uses TRBV14 and TRBJ2-7; 14 bases agree with TRBD2. Germline assignment: CDR1 SGHDN and CDR2 FVKESK. CDR3 length equals 17 residues. The V segment lost 2 bases and the J segment 4 bases; nucleotides outside the gene matches: 7. Full variable domain (rest looked up from reference TRBV14 and TRBJ2-7): EAGVTQFPSHSVIEKGQTVTLRCDPISGHDNLYWYRRVMGKEIKFLLHFVKESKQDESGMPNNRFLAERTGGTYSTLKVQPAELEDSGVYFCASSQTRLAGGLYEQYFGPGTRLTVT.

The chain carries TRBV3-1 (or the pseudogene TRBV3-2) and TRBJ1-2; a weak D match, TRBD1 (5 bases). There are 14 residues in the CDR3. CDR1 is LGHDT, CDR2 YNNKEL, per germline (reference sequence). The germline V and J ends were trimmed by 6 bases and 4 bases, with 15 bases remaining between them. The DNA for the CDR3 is TGTGCCAGCAGTTCCGGGACTAATGGCTATGGCTACACCTTC. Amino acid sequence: CASSSGTNGYGYTF.

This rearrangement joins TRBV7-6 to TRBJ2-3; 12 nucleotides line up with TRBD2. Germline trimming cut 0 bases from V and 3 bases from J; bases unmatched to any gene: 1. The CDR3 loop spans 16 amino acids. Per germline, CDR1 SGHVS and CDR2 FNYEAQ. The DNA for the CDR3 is TGTGCCAGCAGCTTAGCGACTAGCGGGGGTACAGATACGCAGTATTTT. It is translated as CASSLATSGGTDTQYF.

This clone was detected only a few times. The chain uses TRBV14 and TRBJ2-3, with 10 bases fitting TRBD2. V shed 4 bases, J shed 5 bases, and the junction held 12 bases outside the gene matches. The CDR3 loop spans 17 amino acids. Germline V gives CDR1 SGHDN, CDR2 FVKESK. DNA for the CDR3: TGTGCCAGCAGCCCCTGGCGAGGAGCGGGGGGGCAAGATACGCAGTATTTT. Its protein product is CASSPWRGAGGQDTQYF.

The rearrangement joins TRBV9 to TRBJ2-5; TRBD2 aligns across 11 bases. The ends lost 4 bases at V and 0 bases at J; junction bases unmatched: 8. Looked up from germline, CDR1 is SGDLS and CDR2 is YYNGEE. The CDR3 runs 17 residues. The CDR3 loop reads CASSQAPGLADQETQYF. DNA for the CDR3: TGTGCCAGCAGCCAAGCGCCGGGACTAGCGGACCAAGAGACCCAGTACTTC.

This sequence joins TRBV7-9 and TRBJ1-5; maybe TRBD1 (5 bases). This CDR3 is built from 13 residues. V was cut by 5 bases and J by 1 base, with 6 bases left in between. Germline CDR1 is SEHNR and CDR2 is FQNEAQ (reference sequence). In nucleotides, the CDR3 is TGTGCCAGCAGCCGACAGAGCAATCAGCCCCAGCATTTT. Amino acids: CASSRQSNQPQHF.

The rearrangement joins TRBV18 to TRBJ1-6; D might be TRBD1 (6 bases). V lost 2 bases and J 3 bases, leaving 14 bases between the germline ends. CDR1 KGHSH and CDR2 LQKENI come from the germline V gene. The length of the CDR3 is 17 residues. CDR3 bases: TGTGCCAGCTCACCAATGGGGCGGACAGACTATAATTCACCCCTCCACTTT. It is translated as CASSPMGRTDYNSPLHF.

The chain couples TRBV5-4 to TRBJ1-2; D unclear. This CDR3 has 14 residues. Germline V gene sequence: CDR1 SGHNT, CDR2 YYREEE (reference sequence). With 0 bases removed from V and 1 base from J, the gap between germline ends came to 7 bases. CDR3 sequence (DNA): TGTGCCAGCAGCTTGGACGCCAGTAACTATGGCTACACCTTC. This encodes CASSLDASNYGYTF.

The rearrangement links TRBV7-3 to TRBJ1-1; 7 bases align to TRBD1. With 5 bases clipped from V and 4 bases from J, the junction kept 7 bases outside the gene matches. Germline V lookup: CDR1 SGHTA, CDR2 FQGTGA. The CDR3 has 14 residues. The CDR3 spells CASSRTGTATEAFF. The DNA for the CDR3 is TGTGCCAGCAGCCGGACCGGGACAGCCACTGAAGCTTTCTTT.

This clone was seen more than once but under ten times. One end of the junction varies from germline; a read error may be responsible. In DNA, the CDR3 is TGCGCCAGCAGCCAAGTAGGCGGGGGGGCCTCCCACGAGCAGTACTTC. Translating it yields CASSQVGGGASHEQYF. The chain combines TRBV4-1 with TRBJ2-7; 9 positions match TRBD2. The CDR3 has 16 amino acids. Per germline, CDR1 MGHRA and CDR2 YSYEKL.

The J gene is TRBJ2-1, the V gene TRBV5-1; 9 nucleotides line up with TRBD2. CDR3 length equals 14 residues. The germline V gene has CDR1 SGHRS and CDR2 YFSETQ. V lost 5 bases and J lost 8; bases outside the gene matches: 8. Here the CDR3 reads CASSQAGTSYEQFF. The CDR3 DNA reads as TGCGCCAGCAGTCAAGCCGGGACTAGCTATGAGCAGTTCTTC.

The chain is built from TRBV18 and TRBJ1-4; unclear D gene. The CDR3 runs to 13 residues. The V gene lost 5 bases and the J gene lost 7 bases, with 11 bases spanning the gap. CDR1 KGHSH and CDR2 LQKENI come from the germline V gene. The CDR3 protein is CASSIVVPEKLFF. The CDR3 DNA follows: TGTGCCAGCTCAATAGTCGTGCCTGAAAAACTGTTTTTT.

This CDR3 is CASSYFVGRYGYTF. The CDR3, as DNA: TGTGCCAGCAGTTATTTCGTGGGGAGATATGGCTACACCTTC. The chain couples TRBV28 to TRBJ1-2; D unclear. The CDR3 consists of 14 residues. V lost 4 bases to trimming and J lost 5 bases, with 14 bases between them. The germline V gene has CDR1 MDHEN and CDR2 SYDVKM.

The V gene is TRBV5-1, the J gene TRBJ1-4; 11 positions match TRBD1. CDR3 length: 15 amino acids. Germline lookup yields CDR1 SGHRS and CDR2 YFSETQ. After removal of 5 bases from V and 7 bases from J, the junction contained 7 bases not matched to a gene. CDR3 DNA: TGCGCCAGCAGTCCGGGACAGGGGGTAATTGAAAAACTGTTTTTT. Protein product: CASSPGQGVIEKLFF.

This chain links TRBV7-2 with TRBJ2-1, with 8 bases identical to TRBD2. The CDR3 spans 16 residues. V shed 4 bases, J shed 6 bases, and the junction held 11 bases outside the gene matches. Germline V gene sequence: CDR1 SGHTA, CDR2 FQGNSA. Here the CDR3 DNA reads TGTGCCAGCAGCTCCCAGGGACTAGTAATCGGCAATGAGCAGTTCTTC. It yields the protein CASSSQGLVIGNEQFF.

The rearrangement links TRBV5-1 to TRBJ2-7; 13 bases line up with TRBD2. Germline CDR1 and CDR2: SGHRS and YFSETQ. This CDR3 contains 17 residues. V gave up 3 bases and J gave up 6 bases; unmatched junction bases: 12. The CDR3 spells CASSWAAAGLAGTEQYF. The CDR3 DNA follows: TGCGCCAGCAGCTGGGCCGCGGCGGGACTAGCGGGGACCGAGCAGTACTTC.

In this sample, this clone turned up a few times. The CDR3 DNA reads as TGTGCCAGCTCCCTCTTGGGCCCAGAAGGAGGCTACACCTTC. Its translation: CASSLLGPEGGYTF. The rearrangement joins TRBV18 to TRBJ1-2; D is uncertain. V lost 6 bases and J lost 8, with 19 bases in between. This CDR3 comprises 14 residues. CDR1 is KGHSH, CDR2 LQKENI, per germline. The variable domain in full, with the rest retrieved from reference TRBV18 and TRBJ1-2, is NAGVMQNPRHLVRRRGQEARLRCSPMKGHSHVYWYRQLPEEGLKFMVYLQKENIIDESGMPKERFSAEFPKEGPSILRIQQVVRGDSAAYFCASSLLGPEGGYTFGSGTRLTVV.

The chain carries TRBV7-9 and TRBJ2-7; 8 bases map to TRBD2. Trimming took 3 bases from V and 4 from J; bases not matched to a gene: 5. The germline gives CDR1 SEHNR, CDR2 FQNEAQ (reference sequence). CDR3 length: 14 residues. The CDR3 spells CASSFSGGRYEQYF. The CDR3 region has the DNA TGTGCCAGCAGCTTCAGCGGGGGCCGATACGAGCAGTACTTC.

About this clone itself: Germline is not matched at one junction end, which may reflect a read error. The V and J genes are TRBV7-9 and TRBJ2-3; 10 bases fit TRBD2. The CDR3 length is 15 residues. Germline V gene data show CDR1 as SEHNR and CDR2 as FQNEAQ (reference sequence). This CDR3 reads CASSSRTSGTDTQYF. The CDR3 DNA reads TGTGCCAGCAGCTCTCGGACTAGCGGCACGGATACGCAGTATTTT. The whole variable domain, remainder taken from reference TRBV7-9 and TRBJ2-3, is DTGVSQNPRHKITKRGQNVTFRCDPISEHNRLYWYRQTLGQGPEFLTYFQNEAQLEKSRLLSDRFSAERPKGSFSTLEIQRTEQGDSAMYLCASSSRTSGTDTQYFGPGTRLTVL.